The 20 T cell receptor beta chains in this list originate from one sample, sequenced in a study of blood T cell repertoires in COVID-19. Using immunoSEQ multiplex PCR, the repertoire was profiled, and TCRdb retains in-frame clones only, with some absent. The table shows about 86,000 clones, with over 80% occurring only once. Material: peripheral blood. All receptors derive from a woman of 80 years or more with active or convalescent COVID-19.

This chain joins TRBV29-1 and TRBJ1-2; D call uncertain. Per the germline V gene, CDR1 is SQVTM and CDR2 is ANQGSEA. The CDR3 runs 11 residues. Deletions cut 4 bases from V and 4 bases from J, with 7 bases between. The CDR3 is CSVVTGYGYTF. CDR3 coding DNA: TGCAGCGTTGTTACCGGCTATGGCTACACCTTC.

Only one count was recorded for this clone. V is TRBV18 and J is TRBJ1-2; the match to TRBD1 covers 9 bases. The germline gives CDR1 KGHSH, CDR2 LQKENI. The V and J ends lost 6 bases and 0 bases, in that order; junction bases with no gene match: 11. The CDR3 consists of 17 residues. The CDR3 DNA sequence: TGTGCCAGCTCGGATAAAATCCGGGACAGGGCTAACTATGGCTACACCTTC. It codes for CASSDKIRDRANYGYTF.

CDR3 loop: CASSYSGGANYGYTF. The CDR3 region has the DNA TGTGCCAGCAGTTATTCGGGGGGAGCTAACTATGGCTACACCTTC. The rearrangement uses TRBV6-5 and TRBJ1-2, with TRBD1 as a possible D gene (5 bases). CDR1 is MNHEY, CDR2 SVGAGI, per germline. V was cut by 3 bases and J by 0 bases, with 11 bases left in between. This CDR3 contains 15 residues.

V is TRBV5-1 and J is TRBJ2-7; D gene uncertain. Trimming took off 4 bases at V and 5 bases at J, with 13 bases between the two ends. Germline V gives CDR1 SGHRS, CDR2 YFSETQ. The CDR3 runs to 13 residues. The CDR3 sequence: CASSRVDPHEQYF. DNA for the CDR3: TGCGCCAGCAGCCGGGTGGATCCCCACGAGCAGTACTTC.

The chain links TRBV19 to TRBJ1-5; tentatively, D is TRBD1 (5 bases). Per the germline V gene, CDR1 is LNHDA and CDR2 is SQIVND (reference sequence). The CDR3 loop spans 14 amino acids. V lost 4 bases, J lost 1 base, and 8 bases lay in between. The CDR3 region has the DNA TGTGCCAGTAGTAGAAGACAGAGCAATCAGCCCCAGCATTTT. Its translation: CASSRRQSNQPQHF.

This clone showed up just once. J is TRBJ1-2 and V is TRBV5-1, with 10 nucleotides matching TRBD1. Germline V gene data show CDR1 as SGHRS and CDR2 as YFSETQ. The CDR3 is 15 residues long. Trimming removed 0 bases from V and 4 bases from J; junction bases left unmatched: 3. In nucleotides, the CDR3 is TGCGCCAGCAGCTTGGCGACAGGGGGCAGCTATGGCTACACCTTC. Translation gives CASSLATGGSYGYTF.

This clone appeared a few times. The gene calls are TRBV28 and TRBJ1-3, with 7 nucleotides matching TRBD1. The V gene end was trimmed by 6 bases and the J gene end by 0 bases; junction bases not matched to a gene: 8. The length of the CDR3 is 16 residues. Per germline, CDR1 MDHEN and CDR2 SYDVKM. CDR3 in amino acids: CASSNRGTYSGNTIYF. The CDR3 nucleotides read TGTGCCAGCAGCAACAGGGGCACATACTCTGGAAACACCATATATTTT.

V gene TRBV9 combines with J gene TRBJ1-2; tentative D call: TRBD1 (6 bases). The CDR3 is 17 amino acids. The ends were cut back, 3 bases at V and 1 base at J, with 19 bases in the middle. Germline V CDR1 and CDR2: SGDLS, YYNGEE. In nucleotides, the CDR3 is TGTGCCAGCAGCGAGTCCCCGGAGGGGGGGAGTAACTATGGCTACACCTTC. This sequence encodes CASSESPEGGSNYGYTF.

V and J are TRBV18 and TRBJ2-3, with TRBD1 as a possible D gene (5 bases). Germline lookup yields CDR1 KGHSH and CDR2 LQKENI. The CDR3 runs 14 residues. Trimming cost V 2 bases and J 5 bases, with 11 bases left between them. Written as DNA, the CDR3 is TGTGCCAGCTCACCATACCCTAGGGGAGATACGCAGTATTTT. Its translation is CASSPYPRGDTQYF.

The gene calls are TRBV24-1 and TRBJ2-2; D uncertain. Germline lookup yields CDR1 KGHDR and CDR2 SFDVKD. The V gene lost 3 bases and the J gene lost 2 bases, with 9 bases spanning the gap. This CDR3 comprises 15 residues. The CDR3 is CATSDHRDNTGELFF. The CDR3 region has the DNA TGTGCCACCAGTGATCACAGAGACAACACCGGGGAGCTGTTTTTT.

The gene calls are TRBV2 and TRBJ2-3, with 7 bases that match TRBD2. Germline lookup yields CDR1 SNHLY and CDR2 FYNNEI. V shed 7 bases, J shed 2 bases, and the junction held 6 bases outside the gene matches. The CDR3 is made up of 14 amino acids. CDR3 residues: CASTAGDLTDTQYF. The CDR3 bases are TGTGCCAGCACCGCGGGGGACCTCACAGATACGCAGTATTTT.

The J gene is TRBJ1-1, the V gene TRBV18, with TRBD1 matching 9 bases. Trimming took 6 bases from V and 5 from J; bases not matched to a gene: 7. The CDR3 length is 14 residues. Germline lookup yields CDR1 KGHSH and CDR2 LQKENI. CDR3 residues: CASSPDRGGTEAFF. CDR3 sequence (DNA): TGTGCCAGCTCCCCGGACAGGGGTGGAACTGAAGCTTTCTTT.

This clone was counted once. The identical CDR3 is also encoded by other nucleotide sequences in the sample. J is TRBJ1-6 and V is TRBV6-6, with a weak D call TRBD1 (5 bases). The V end lost 3 bases, the J end lost 6 bases, and 9 bases lay between the germline ends. The V gene's germline CDR1 is MNHNY and CDR2 SVGAGI (reference sequence). CDR3 length: 14 amino acids. CDR3 sequence: CASSYGGGNSPLHF. Written as DNA, the CDR3 is TGTGCCAGCAGTTATGGGGGAGGTAATTCACCCCTCCACTTT.

This clone was found a few times. The V gene is TRBV18, the J gene TRBJ1-1, with 7 bases that match TRBD1. Per germline, CDR1 KGHSH and CDR2 LQKENI. This CDR3 spans 13 amino acids. With 2 bases clipped from V and 10 bases from J, the junction kept 7 bases outside the gene matches. The CDR3 reads CASSPGQDWGAFF. In DNA form, the CDR3 reads TGTGCCAGCTCACCAGGACAGGACTGGGGAGCTTTCTTT.

J is TRBJ2-5 and V is TRBV5-4; no reliable D call. V lost 1 base to trimming and J lost 5 bases, with 9 bases between them. CDR1 and CDR2 (germline): SGHNT, YYREEE (reference sequence). This CDR3 is 13 amino acids long. As DNA, the CDR3 is TGTGCCAGCAGCTTGTGGAGCTCTGAGACCCAGTACTTC. The encoded protein is CASSLWSSETQYF.

This rearrangement joins TRBV5-1 to TRBJ2-3; D is possibly TRBD1 (6 bases). The CDR3 length is 15 residues. The V end was cut by 3 bases, the J end by 3 bases, with 14 bases between. Germline V lookup: CDR1 SGHRS, CDR2 YFSETQ. The CDR3: CASSSSQGLTDTQYF. The CDR3 DNA reads as TGCGCCAGCAGCTCCTCCCAGGGGTTAACAGATACGCAGTATTTT.

The chain uses TRBV19 and TRBJ1-3; the D is unclear. Trimming pared 1 base from V and 0 bases from J, leaving 10 bases between. CDR3 length: 16 amino acids. Germline CDR1 and CDR2: LNHDA and SQIVND (reference sequence). CDR3 bases: TGTGCCAGTAGTATAGCCCATTACGGCTCTGGAAACACCATATATTTT. Translating gives CASSIAHYGSGNTIYF.

The chain employs TRBV7-2 and TRBJ2-5, with no clear D. The CDR3 extends over 14 amino acids. CDR1 is SGHTA and CDR2 is FQGNSA in the germline V gene. V was cut by 1 base and J by 1 base, with 7 bases left in between. The CDR3 loop is CASSLVGSQETQYF. CDR3 sequence (DNA): TGTGCCAGCAGCTTAGTTGGCAGCCAAGAGACCCAGTACTTC.

The chain has TRBV7-9 and TRBJ2-5; D may be TRBD1 (5 bases). The V and J ends lost 5 bases and 2 bases respectively, with 9 bases between them. Germline lookup yields CDR1 SEHNR and CDR2 FQNEAQ (reference sequence). CDR3 length: 13 amino acids. CDR3 loop: CASSSSGQETQYF. CDR3 DNA sequence: TGTGCCAGCAGCAGTTCAGGGCAAGAGACCCAGTACTTC.

The rearrangement joins TRBV19 to TRBJ2-1, with TRBD2 identical over 7 bases. The CDR3 spans 14 residues. Germline loops: CDR1 LNHDA, CDR2 SQIVND (reference sequence). Unmatched junction bases numbered 6, after V lost 10 bases and J lost 0 bases. CDR3 loop: CATNSGRSYNEQFF. CDR3 DNA: TGTGCCACTAATAGCGGGCGCTCCTACAATGAGCAGTTCTTC.